These 21 T cell receptor beta chains were all obtained from the same sample, sequenced in a study of cytomegalovirus exposure and HLA in healthy donors. Repertoires were generated with immunoSEQ multiplex PCR, while TCRdb's copy carries only in-frame clones and drops some. The data contain 100,000 to 150,000 clones, 85% of them seen just once; the ten biggest clones take up under 2.5%. The sequenced material came from PBMCs. These receptor sequences come from a woman in her thirties in good health and CMV-seronegative.

The chain couples TRBV7-9 to TRBJ2-7; the D gene is possibly TRBD1 (6 bases). CDR3 length: 15 residues. The germline V gene has CDR1 SEHNR and CDR2 FQNEAQ (reference sequence). Trimming took 0 bases from V and 0 from J, leaving 9 bases between them. The CDR3 reads CASSLALGASYEQYF. The DNA for the CDR3 is TGTGCCAGCAGCTTAGCGCTGGGGGCCTCCTACGAGCAGTACTTC.

The chain employs TRBV20-1 and TRBJ1-2, with D unresolved. The V and J ends lost 0 bases and 7 bases respectively, with 6 bases between them. The germline gives CDR1 DFQATT, CDR2 SNEGSKA (reference sequence). This CDR3 is built from 11 residues. CDR3 amino acids: CSARDSRGYTF. CDR3 DNA sequence: TGCAGTGCTAGAGATTCCCGTGGCTACACCTTC.

This chain joins TRBV9 and TRBJ2-2; D is possibly TRBD2 (6 bases). This CDR3 is 14 amino acids long. Germline CDR1 is SGDLS and CDR2 is YYNGEE. Deletions cut 4 bases from V and 5 bases from J, with 12 bases between. CDR3 protein: CASSMGLGTGELFF. CDR3 DNA: TGTGCCAGCAGCATGGGACTTGGAACCGGGGAGCTGTTTTTT.

This chain connects TRBV5-6 to TRBJ2-5; 7 nucleotides line up with TRBD1. The germline V gene has CDR1 SGHDT and CDR2 YYEEEE. The CDR3 contains 13 residues. V was pared by 2 bases and J by 5 bases, with 3 bases of the junction left unmatched. The CDR3 protein is CASSLGGRETQYF. The CDR3 bases are TGTGCCAGCAGCTTAGGGGGCCGGGAGACCCAGTACTTC.

This rearrangement joins TRBV9 to TRBJ1-2; 9 bases line up with TRBD1. V dropped 6 bases and J dropped 4; count of bases not matched to a gene: 10. There are 15 residues in the CDR3. CDR1 and CDR2 from the germline V gene are SGDLS and YYNGEE. Here the CDR3 reads CASTLTLGQGYGYTF. In DNA form, the CDR3 reads TGTGCCAGCACCCTAACCCTGGGACAGGGCTATGGCTACACCTTC.

The chain combines TRBV2 with TRBJ2-7, with 10 bases that match TRBD2. The CDR3 is made up of 14 amino acids. Germline lookup yields CDR1 SNHLY and CDR2 FYNNEI. The trim removed 7 bases at V and 1 base at J, leaving 4 bases unmatched. The CDR3 here is CASIPGLASYEQYF. DNA for the CDR3: TGTGCCAGCATCCCGGGACTAGCGTCCTACGAGCAGTACTTC.

The chain has TRBV9 and TRBJ1-2; 8 nucleotides match TRBD1. Germline V gene lookup returns CDR1 SGDLS and CDR2 YYNGEE. V gave up 3 bases and J gave up 5 bases; unmatched junction bases: 9. The CDR3 sequence is 15 residues long. The CDR3 sequence is CASSGRQGKGYGYTF. The CDR3 region has the DNA TGTGCCAGCAGCGGAAGACAGGGGAAAGGGTATGGCTACACCTTC.

In the case of this clone: Other DNA sequences in this specimen translate into the identical CDR3. V and J are TRBV5-4 and TRBJ2-1; TRBD2 aligns across 8 bases. Looked up from germline, CDR1 is SGHNT and CDR2 is YYREEE (reference sequence). V lost 0 bases, J lost 0 bases, and 2 bases stayed unmatched. The CDR3 is 16 residues long. In DNA form, the CDR3 reads TGTGCCAGCAGCTTGGGCGGGGGGAGCTCCTACAATGAGCAGTTCTTC. Encoded protein: CASSLGGGSSYNEQFF.

This chain joins TRBV7-2 and TRBJ2-7; 7 nucleotides line up with TRBD1. This CDR3 comprises 15 residues. The V and J ends lost 3 bases and 0 bases, in that order; junction bases with no gene match: 5. Germline V gene sequence: CDR1 SGHTA, CDR2 FQGNSA. The CDR3 reads CASSFYRGPSYEQYF. DNA of the CDR3: TGTGCCAGCAGCTTTTACAGGGGACCCTCCTACGAGCAGTACTTC.

V usage is TRBV2 and J usage is TRBJ1-3, with D possibly being TRBD1 (6 bases). The CDR3 has 14 residues. Germline CDR1 is SNHLY and CDR2 is FYNNEI. Trimming removed 5 bases from V and 4 bases from J, with 12 bases in between. For the CDR3, the DNA is TGTGCCAGCAGTCAGGGGTTGCTAGGAAACACCATATATTTT. Translating it yields CASSQGLLGNTIYF. Variable domain in full (rest from reference TRBV2 and TRBJ1-3): EPEVTQTPSHQVTQMGQEVILRCVPISNHLYFYWYRQILGQKVEFLVSFYNNEISEKSEIFDDQFSVERPDGSNFTLKIRSTKLEDSAMYFCASSQGLLGNTIYFGEGSWLTVV.

The chain is built from TRBV4-1 and TRBJ2-5; no clear D gene. Germline V CDR1 and CDR2: MGHRA, YSYEKL. This CDR3 is built from 12 residues. Trimming took off 8 bases at V and 4 bases at J, with 11 bases between the two ends. The CDR3 loop reads CASPNLRETQYF. The CDR3 DNA sequence: TGCGCCAGCCCGAACCTGCGAGAGACCCAGTACTTC.

J is TRBJ2-1 and V is TRBV30, with a possible D match to TRBD2 (6 bases). CDR3 size: 14 residues. V dropped 2 bases and J dropped 6 bases, with 14 bases sitting between them. Germline CDR1 is GTSNPN and CDR2 is SVGIG (reference sequence). For the CDR3, the DNA is TGTGCCTGGAGTCGTCTGCGGGGCGGCAATGAGCAGTTCTTC. Its translation: CAWSRLRGGNEQFF.

The J gene is TRBJ1-2, the V gene TRBV14; maybe TRBD1 (5 bases). Germline loops: CDR1 SGHDN, CDR2 FVKESK. The CDR3 spans 13 residues. Trimming took off 0 bases at V and 7 bases at J, with 9 bases between the two ends. Here the CDR3 DNA reads TGTGCCAGCAGCCAAGATTGGGGGGGTGGCTACACCTTC. It yields the protein CASSQDWGGGYTF. Drawing the rest from reference TRBV14 and TRBJ1-2, the complete variable domain is EAGVTQFPSHSVIEKGQTVTLRCDPISGHDNLYWYRRVMGKEIKFLLHFVKESKQDESGMPNNRFLAERTGGTYSTLKVQPAELEDSGVYFCASSQDWGGGYTFGSGTRLTVV.

This chain links TRBV19 with TRBJ2-1, with a possible D match to TRBD2 (5 bases). The V end lost 4 bases, the J end lost 10 bases, and 11 bases lay between the germline ends. From germline, CDR1 is LNHDA and CDR2 SQIVND (reference sequence). The CDR3 sequence is 12 residues long. DNA of the CDR3: TGTGCCAGTAGTACCCCCGGGAACGAGCAGTTCTTC. Translating it yields CASSTPGNEQFF.

The chain is built from TRBV7-8 and TRBJ2-1, with TRBD1 matching over 8 bases. The CDR3 has 15 amino acids. Unmatched junction bases numbered 7, after V lost 5 bases and J lost 4 bases. Germline CDR1 reads SGHVS; CDR2 reads FQNEAQ. Here the CDR3 DNA reads TGTGCCAGCAGCCCCGACAGGGGTAGGTACAATGAGCAGTTCTTC. It translates to CASSPDRGRYNEQFF.

The rearrangement uses TRBV19 and TRBJ1-6, with 8 bases identical to TRBD1. There are 15 residues in the CDR3. Losses at the gene ends were 0 bases for V and 9 bases for J; bases not matched to a gene: 4. Germline lookup yields CDR1 LNHDA and CDR2 SQIVND (reference sequence). CDR3 coding DNA: TGTGCCAGTAGTATAGATGGGGACAGGCCTTCACCCCTCCACTTT. This sequence encodes CASSIDGDRPSPLHF.

The DNA of the CDR3 is TGCGCCAGCAGCTTGACCCCCGGTTTGGCTGAAGCTTTCTTT. Its protein is CASSLTPGLAEAFF. The chain couples TRBV5-1 to TRBJ1-1; D not certain. The CDR3 has 14 residues. Germline lookup yields CDR1 SGHRS and CDR2 YFSETQ. Trimming stripped 1 base from V and 6 bases from J, with 13 bases between.

The chain joins TRBV9 to TRBJ2-7; 8 bases map to TRBD1. The CDR3 sequence is 17 residues long. The germline V gene encodes CDR1 SGDLS and CDR2 YYNGEE. V shed 0 bases and J 0 bases; nucleotides not matched to a gene: 8. In DNA form, the CDR3 reads TGTGCCAGCAGCGTAGGGCCTCAGGGGGCCAGCTCCTACGAGCAGTACTTC. Encoded protein: CASSVGPQGASSYEQYF.

This rearrangement joins TRBV5-1 to TRBJ1-1, with 8 bases matching TRBD1. V was clipped by 4 bases and J by 4 bases; unmatched bases: 6. The CDR3 has 14 amino acids. Germline CDR1 reads SGHRS; CDR2 reads YFSETQ. The CDR3 loop reads CASSLPDRGTEAFF. In DNA, the CDR3 is TGCGCCAGCAGCCTACCCGACAGGGGCACTGAAGCTTTCTTT.

The V gene is TRBV2, the J gene TRBJ2-5; the match to TRBD1 covers 9 bases. After removal of 8 bases from V and 4 bases from J, the junction contained 8 bases not matched to a gene. The CDR3 totals 14 residues. From germline, CDR1 is SNHLY and CDR2 FYNNEI. CDR3 coding DNA: TGTGCCAGCTGGGGACAGGGCGCTGGAGAGACCCAGTACTTC. Its protein product is CASWGQGAGETQYF. The complete variable domain, with remaining parts taken from reference TRBV2 and TRBJ2-5, reads EPEVTQTPSHQVTQMGQEVILRCVPISNHLYFYWYRQILGQKVEFLVSFYNNEISEKSEIFDDQFSVERPDGSNFTLKIRSTKLEDSAMYFCASWGQGAGETQYFGPGTRLLVL.

The gene calls are TRBV10-2 and TRBJ1-1, with 8 positions matching TRBD1. Germline loops: CDR1 WSHSY, CDR2 SAAADI. V trimming: 6 bases; J trimming: 8 bases; junction bases outside the gene matches: 8. CDR3 length: 13 amino acids. DNA of the CDR3: TGCGCCAGCAGGGATTACAGGGGGGCGGAAGCTTTCTTT. Amino acids: CASRDYRGAEAFF.